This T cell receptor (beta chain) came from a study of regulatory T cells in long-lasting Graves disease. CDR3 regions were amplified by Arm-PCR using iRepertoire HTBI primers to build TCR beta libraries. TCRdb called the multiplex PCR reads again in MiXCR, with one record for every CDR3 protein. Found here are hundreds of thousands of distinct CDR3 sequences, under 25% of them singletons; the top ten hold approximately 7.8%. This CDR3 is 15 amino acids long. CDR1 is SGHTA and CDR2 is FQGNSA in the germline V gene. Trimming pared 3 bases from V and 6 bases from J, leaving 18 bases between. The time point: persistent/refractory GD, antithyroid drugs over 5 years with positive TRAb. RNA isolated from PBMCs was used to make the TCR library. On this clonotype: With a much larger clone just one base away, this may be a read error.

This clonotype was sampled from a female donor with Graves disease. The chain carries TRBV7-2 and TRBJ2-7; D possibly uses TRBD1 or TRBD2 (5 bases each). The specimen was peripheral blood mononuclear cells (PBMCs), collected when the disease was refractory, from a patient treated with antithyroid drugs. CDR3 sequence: CASSLTGTQTCEQYF. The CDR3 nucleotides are TGTGCCAGCAGCTTGACCGGGACCCAGACCTGCGAGCAGTACTTC.